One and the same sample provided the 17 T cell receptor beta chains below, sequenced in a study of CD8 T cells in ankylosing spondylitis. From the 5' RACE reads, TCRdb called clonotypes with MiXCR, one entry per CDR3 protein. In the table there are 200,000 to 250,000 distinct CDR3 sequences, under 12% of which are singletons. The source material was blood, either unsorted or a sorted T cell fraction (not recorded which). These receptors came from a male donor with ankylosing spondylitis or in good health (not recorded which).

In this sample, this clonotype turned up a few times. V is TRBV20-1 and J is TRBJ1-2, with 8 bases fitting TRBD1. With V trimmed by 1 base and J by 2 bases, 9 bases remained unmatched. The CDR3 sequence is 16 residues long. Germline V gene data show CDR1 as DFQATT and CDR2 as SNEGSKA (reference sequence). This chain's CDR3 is CSARVASTGENYGYTF. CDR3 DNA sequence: TGCAGTGCTAGAGTCGCTTCGACAGGGGAGAACTATGGCTACACCTTC.

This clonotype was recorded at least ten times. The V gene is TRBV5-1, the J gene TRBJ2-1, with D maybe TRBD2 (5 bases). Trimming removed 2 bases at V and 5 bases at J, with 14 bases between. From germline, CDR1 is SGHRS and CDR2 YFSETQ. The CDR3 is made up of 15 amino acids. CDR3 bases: TGCGCCAGCAGCTTTACCACTAGTCTAAACAATGAGCAGTTCTTC. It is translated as CASSFTTSLNNEQFF.

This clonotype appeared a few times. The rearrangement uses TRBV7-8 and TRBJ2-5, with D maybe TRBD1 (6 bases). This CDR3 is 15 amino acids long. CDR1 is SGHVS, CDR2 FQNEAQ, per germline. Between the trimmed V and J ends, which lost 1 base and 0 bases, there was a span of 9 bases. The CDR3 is CASSLGGRDQETQYF. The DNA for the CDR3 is TGTGCCAGCAGCTTAGGGGGGCGGGACCAAGAGACCCAGTACTTC.

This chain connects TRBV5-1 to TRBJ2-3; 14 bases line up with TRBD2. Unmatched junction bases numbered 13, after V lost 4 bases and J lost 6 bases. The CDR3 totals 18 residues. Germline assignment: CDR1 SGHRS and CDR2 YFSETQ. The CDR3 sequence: CASSTEPGLAGARDTQYF. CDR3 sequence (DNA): TGCGCCAGCAGCACAGAACCGGGACTAGCGGGGGCGAGGGATACGCAGTATTTT.

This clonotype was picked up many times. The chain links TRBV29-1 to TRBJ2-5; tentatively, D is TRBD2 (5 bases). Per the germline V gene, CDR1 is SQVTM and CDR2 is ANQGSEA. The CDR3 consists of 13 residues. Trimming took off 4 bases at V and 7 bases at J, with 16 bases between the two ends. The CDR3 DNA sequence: TGCAGCGTTGGGGTTGCTGAGGGTGGGACCCAGTACTTC. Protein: CSVGVAEGGTQYF.

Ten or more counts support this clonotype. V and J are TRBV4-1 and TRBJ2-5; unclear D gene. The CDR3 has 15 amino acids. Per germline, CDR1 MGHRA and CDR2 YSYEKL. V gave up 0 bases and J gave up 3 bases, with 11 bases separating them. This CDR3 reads CASSQDKGFEETQYF. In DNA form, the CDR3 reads TGCGCCAGCAGCCAAGATAAGGGCTTCGAAGAGACCCAGTACTTC.

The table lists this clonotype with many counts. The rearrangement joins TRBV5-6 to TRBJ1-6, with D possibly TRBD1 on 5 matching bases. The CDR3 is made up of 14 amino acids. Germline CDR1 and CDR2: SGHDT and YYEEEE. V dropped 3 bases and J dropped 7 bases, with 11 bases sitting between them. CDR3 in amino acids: CASSWWGENSPLHF. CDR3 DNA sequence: TGTGCCAGCAGCTGGTGGGGGGAAAATTCACCCCTCCACTTT.

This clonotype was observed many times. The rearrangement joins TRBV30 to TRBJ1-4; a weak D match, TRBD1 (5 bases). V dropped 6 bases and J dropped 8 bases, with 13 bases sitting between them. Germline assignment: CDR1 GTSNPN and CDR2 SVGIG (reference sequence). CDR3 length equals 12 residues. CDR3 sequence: CACYGTREKLFF. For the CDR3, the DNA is TGTGCCTGTTACGGGACTCGAGAAAAACTGTTTTTT.

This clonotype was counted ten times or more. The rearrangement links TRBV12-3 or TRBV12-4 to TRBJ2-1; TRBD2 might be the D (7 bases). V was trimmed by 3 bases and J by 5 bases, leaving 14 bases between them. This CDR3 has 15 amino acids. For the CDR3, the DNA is TGTGCCAGCAGTTTGGGGGGGGCGAGGGACAATGAGCAGTTCTTC. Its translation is CASSLGGARDNEQFF.

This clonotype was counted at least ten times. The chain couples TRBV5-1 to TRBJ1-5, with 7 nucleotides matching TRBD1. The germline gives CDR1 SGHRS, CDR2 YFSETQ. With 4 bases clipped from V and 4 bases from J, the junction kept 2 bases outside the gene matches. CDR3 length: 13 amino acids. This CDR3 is CASSEQGNQPQHF. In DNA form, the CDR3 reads TGCGCCAGCAGCGAACAGGGGAATCAGCCCCAGCATTTT. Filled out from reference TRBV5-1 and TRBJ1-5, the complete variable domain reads KAGVTQTPRYLIKTRGQQVTLSCSPISGHRSVSWYQQTPGQGLQFLFEYFSETQRNKGNFPGRFSGRQFSNSRSEMNVSTLELGDSALYLCASSEQGNQPQHFGDGTRLSIL.

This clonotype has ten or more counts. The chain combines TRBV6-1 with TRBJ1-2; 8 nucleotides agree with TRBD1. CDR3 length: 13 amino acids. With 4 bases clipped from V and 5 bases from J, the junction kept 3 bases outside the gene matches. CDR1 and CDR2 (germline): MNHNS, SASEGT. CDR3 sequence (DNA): TGTGCCAGCAGTGCCGGACAGGGTTATGGCTACACCTTC. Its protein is CASSAGQGYGYTF.

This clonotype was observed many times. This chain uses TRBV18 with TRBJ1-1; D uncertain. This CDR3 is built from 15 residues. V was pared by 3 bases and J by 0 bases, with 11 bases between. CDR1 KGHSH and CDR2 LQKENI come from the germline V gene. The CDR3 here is CASSPKNGVNTEAFF. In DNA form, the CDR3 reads TGTGCCAGCTCACCTAAAAACGGGGTGAACACTGAAGCTTTCTTT.

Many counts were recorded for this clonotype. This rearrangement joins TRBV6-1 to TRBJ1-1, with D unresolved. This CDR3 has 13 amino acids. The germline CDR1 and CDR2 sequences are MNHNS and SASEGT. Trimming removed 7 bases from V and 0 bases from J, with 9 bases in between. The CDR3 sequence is CASKTVVNTEAFF. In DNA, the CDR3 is TGTGCCAGCAAAACCGTGGTGAACACTGAAGCTTTCTTT.

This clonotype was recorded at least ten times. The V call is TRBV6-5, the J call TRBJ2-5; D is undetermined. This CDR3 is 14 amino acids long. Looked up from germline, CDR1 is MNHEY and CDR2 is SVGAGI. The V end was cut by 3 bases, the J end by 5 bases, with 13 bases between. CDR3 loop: CASSYGVGWETQYF. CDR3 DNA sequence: TGTGCCAGCAGTTATGGTGTGGGGTGGGAGACCCAGTACTTC.

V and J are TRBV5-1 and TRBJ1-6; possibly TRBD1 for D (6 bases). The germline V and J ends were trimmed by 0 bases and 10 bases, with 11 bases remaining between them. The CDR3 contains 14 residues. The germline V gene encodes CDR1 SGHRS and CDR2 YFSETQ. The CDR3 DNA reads TGCGCCAGCAGCTTGGACGTACAGGGCTCACCCCTCCACTTT. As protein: CASSLDVQGSPLHF.

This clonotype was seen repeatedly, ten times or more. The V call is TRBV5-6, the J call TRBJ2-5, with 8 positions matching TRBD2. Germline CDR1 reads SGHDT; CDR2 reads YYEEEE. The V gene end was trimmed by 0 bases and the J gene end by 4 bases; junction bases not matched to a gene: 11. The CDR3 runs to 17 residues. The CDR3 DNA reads TGTGCCAGCAGCTTGGCCGGGACTAGTCCGGTTTTAGAGACCCAGTACTTC. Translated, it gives CASSLAGTSPVLETQYF.

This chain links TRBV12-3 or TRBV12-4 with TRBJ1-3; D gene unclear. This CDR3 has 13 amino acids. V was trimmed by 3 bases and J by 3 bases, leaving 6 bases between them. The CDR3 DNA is TGTGCCAGCAGTTTGAAGGGTGGAAACACCATATATTTT. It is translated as CASSLKGGNTIYF.